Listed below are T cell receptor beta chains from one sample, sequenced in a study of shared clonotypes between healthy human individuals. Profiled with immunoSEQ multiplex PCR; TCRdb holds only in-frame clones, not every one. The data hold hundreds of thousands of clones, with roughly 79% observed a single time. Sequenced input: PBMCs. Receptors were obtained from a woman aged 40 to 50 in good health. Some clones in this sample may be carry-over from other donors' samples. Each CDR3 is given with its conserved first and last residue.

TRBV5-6 CASTTPSGNYGYTF
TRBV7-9 CASSSGLGDEQFF
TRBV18 CASSVTGLNQPQHF
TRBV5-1 CASSVSGLRSYEQYF
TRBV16 CASSPTNTEAFF
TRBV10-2 CASSESAAAGQPQHF
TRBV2 CASSKDRVPETQYF
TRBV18 CASSPGDKSYEQYF
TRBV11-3 CASSLGTGLVETQYF
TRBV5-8 CASSWGGVWAAVGYTF
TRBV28 CASAGQGYQPQHF
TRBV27 CASSLSFTAAYEQYF
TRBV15 CATSRVNNEQFF
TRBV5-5 CASSLLTGGGWEQYF
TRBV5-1 CASSFTGTADLREKLFF
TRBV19 CASSKTLTGDREQYF
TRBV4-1 CAFVFRGSLHEQYF
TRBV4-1 CASSQGLARGGLNEQFF
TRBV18 CASSPNRGSGANVLTF
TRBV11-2 CASSSTGTRRYNEQFF
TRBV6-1 CAILGVGFDEQYF
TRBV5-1 CASSLDGFSGYGYTF
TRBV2 CASSDDRGNQPQHF
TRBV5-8 CASSFGWPHYGYTF
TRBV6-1 CASRSGPTNSPLHF
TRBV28 CASRVRDANYGYTF
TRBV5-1 CASIISPGVDTEAFF
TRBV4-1 CASSQRVEGMNTEAFF
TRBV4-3 CASSQESGRYNQPQHF
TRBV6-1 CASSERKYTEAFF
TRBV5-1 CASTLAGGVLSGANVLTF
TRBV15 CATSRRPHVGLAGEDTQYF
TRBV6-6 CASSYDGQGGFQYF
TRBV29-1 CSESSNYDYTF
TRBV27 CASSLSGQNSYEQYF
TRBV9 CASSESTGNTIYF
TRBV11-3 CASTKPQTDEQFF
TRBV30 CASDRRLNTEAFF
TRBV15 CATSRGGTRSSYEQYF
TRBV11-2 CASSLSSAGQETQYF
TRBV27 CASSLQGTRYGYTF
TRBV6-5 CASSYQGLASDTQYF
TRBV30 CAWSDVASYTF
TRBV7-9 CASSFRSTYNEQFF
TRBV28 CASSFRQPQHF
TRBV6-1 CASSVSGSGGLGETQYF
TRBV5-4 CASSHPDKNIQYF
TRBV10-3 CAISNARGGGGYTF
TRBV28 CASLGYGYTF
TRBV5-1 CASSLGGAREKLFF
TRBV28 CASSGTGVSYEQYF
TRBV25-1 CASRGPAGTEAFF
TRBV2 CASTPRDRASNQPQHF
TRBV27 CACSTNSGRGNGELFF
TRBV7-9 CASSLGAGTKTQYF
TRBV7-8 CASSFTLTGGSGNTIYF